This note documents a single TCR beta chain sequence. The antigen is not known. Germline loops: CDR1 MNHNY, CDR2 SVGAGI (reference sequence). Germline trimming cut 6 bases from V and 5 bases from J; bases unmatched to any gene: 9. CDR3 length: 14 amino acids. The repertoire was sequenced with immunoSEQ multiplex PCR; TCRdb's copy has only in-frame clones and lacks some. The sample has 25,000 to 30,000 clones, around nine tenths seen once. The data derive from a study of PD-L1 blockade in urothelial cancer. Across the whole study: Atezolizumab (1,200 mg intravenously every 3 weeks) began at some point between 2014 and 2016 for patients. Blood-derived samples held a median approximately 140,000 T cells. Blood was subjected to analysis at 3 weeks (second dose) and 6 weeks following treatment start.

General study findings and limits: Improved survival was predicted by pretreatment blood TCR clonality below the median.

The chain links TRBV6-6 to TRBJ2-7, with TRBD1 matching 8 bases. Source: PBMCs, taken around atezolizumab (anti-PD-L1) treatment. This sequence was found in a man between 50 and 59 years old with urothelial cancer. The CDR3 sequence is CASSIRTGPDEQYF. The CDR3 DNA is TGTGCCAGCAGCATAAGGACAGGGCCGGACGAGCAGTACTTC.